This entry lists 5 T cell receptor beta chains sequenced from one sample in a study of blood T cell repertoires in COVID-19. Sequenced by immunoSEQ multiplex PCR; TCRdb stores in-frame clones only, minus some. The sample lists roughly 45,000 clones; 86% were seen once. Sequenced sample: peripheral blood. Receptors originate from a man in his 60s with active COVID-19.

The rearrangement joins TRBV18 to TRBJ2-7, with a possible D match to TRBD2 (5 bases). Germline CDR1 KGHSH, CDR2 LQKENI. CDR3 length equals 14 residues. Trimming cost V 1 base and J 2 bases, with 9 bases left between them. The CDR3 sequence: CASSPQSGAYEQYF. The CDR3 nucleotides are TGTGCCAGCTCACCACAGAGCGGTGCCTACGAGCAGTACTTC. The variable domain in full, completed from reference TRBV18 and TRBJ2-7, reads NAGVMQNPRHLVRRRGQEARLRCSPMKGHSHVYWYRQLPEEGLKFMVYLQKENIIDESGMPKERFSAEFPKEGPSILRIQQVVRGDSAAYFCASSPQSGAYEQYFGPGTRLTVT.

The chain has TRBV4-1 and TRBJ1-4; 7 bases fit TRBD1. The V and J ends lost 0 bases and 5 bases, in that order; junction bases with no gene match: 6. CDR3 length equals 16 residues. Germline CDR1 and CDR2: MGHRA and YSYEKL. In nucleotides, the CDR3 is TGCGCCAGCAGCCAAGATCGTAGACAGGGAAATGAAAAACTGTTTTTT. As protein: CASSQDRRQGNEKLFF.

CDR3 in DNA: TGTGCCAGCAGCTTAACAGCAGATACGCAGTATTTT. Protein sequence: CASSLTADTQYF. This sequence joins TRBV7-9 and TRBJ2-3; D call uncertain. The germline V and J ends were trimmed by 2 bases and 4 bases, with 4 bases remaining between them. CDR1 and CDR2 from the germline V gene are SEHNR and FQNEAQ (reference sequence). This CDR3 region has 12 residues.

The chain recombines TRBV7-2 with TRBJ1-5, with a tentative D call TRBD1 (6 bases). Trimming shortened V by 2 bases and J by 4 bases, and 12 bases separated the two germline ends. Germline V CDR1 and CDR2: SGHTA, FQGNSA. This CDR3 spans 15 amino acids. The CDR3: CASSLWEGGNQPQHF. Written as DNA, the CDR3 is TGTGCCAGCAGCTTATGGGAGGGGGGGAATCAGCCCCAGCATTTT.

This clone came up a few times. The rearrangement links TRBV10-1 to TRBJ2-7; 8 nucleotides agree with TRBD1. Trimming removed 0 bases from V and 7 bases from J; junction bases left unmatched: 5. The CDR3 consists of 14 residues. Germline V lookup: CDR1 WNHNN, CDR2 SYGVQD (reference sequence). CDR3 bases: TGCGCCAGCAGTGAGTCCCCCAGGGGGCATGAGCAGTACTTC. Translating gives CASSESPRGHEQYF.